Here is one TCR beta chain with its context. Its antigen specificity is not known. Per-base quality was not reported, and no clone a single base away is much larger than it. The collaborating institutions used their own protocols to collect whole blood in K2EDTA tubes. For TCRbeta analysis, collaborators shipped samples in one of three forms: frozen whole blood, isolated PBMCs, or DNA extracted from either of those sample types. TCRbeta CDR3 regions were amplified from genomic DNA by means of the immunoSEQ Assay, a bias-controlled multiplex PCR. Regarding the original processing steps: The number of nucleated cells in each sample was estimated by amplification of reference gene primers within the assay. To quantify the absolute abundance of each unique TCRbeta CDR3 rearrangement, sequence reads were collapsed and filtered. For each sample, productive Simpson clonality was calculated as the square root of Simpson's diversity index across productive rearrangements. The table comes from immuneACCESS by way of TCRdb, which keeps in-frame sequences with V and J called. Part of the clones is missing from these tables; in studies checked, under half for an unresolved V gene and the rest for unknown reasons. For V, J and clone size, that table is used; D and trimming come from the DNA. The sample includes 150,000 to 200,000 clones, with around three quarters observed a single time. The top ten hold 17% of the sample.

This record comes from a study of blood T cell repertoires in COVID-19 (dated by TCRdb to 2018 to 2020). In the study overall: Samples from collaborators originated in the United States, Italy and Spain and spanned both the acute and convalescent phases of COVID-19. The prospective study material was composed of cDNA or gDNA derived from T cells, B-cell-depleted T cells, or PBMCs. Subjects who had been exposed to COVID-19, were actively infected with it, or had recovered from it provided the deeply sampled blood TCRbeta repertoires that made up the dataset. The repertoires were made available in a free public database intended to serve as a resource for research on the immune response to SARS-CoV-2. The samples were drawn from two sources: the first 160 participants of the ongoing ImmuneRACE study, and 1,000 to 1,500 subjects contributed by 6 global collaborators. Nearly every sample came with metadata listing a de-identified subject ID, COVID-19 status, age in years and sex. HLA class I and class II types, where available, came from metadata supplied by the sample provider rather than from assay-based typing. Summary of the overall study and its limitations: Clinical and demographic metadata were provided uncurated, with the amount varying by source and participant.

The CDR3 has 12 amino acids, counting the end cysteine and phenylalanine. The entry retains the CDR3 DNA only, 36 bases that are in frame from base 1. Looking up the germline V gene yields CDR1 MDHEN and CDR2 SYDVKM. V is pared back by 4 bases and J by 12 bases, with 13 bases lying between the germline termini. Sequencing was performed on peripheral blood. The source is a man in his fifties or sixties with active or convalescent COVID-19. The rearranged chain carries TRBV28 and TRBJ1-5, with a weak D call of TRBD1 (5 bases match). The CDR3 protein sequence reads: CASSSGEGRQHF. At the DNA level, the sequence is TGTGCCAGCAGTTCGGGGGAGGGTCGCCAGCATTTT.